This T cell receptor beta chain appears in the sequencing data of a study of control samples from healthy donors and cancer patients. V was clipped by 6 bases and J by 9 bases, with 18 bases between them. The CDR3 is made up of 15 amino acids. The germline V gene has CDR1 MDHEN and CDR2 SYDVKM. The data were produced by immunoSEQ multiplex PCR, yet TCRdb's version contains in-frame clones alone and is incomplete. The data contain some 130,000 clones, around 96% of them singletons. The chain couples TRBV28 to TRBJ1-6; weak D call: TRBD1 (5 bases). Sequencing was done on a sample of blood. This receptor was identified in a man aged 25-45 years in good health. The CDR3 region has the DNA TGTGCCAGCAGCCCCCTGGGGCAGGCTGCTTCACCCCTCCACTTT. It encodes CASSPLGQAASPLHF.